This paragraph reports one T cell receptor (beta chain). These data are taken from a study of blood T cell repertoires in COVID-19. Study overall: Collection of acute and convalescent COVID-19 samples took place in the United States, Italy and Spain. The cDNA or gDNA used as material had been derived from T cells, B-cell-depleted T cells, or PBMCs.

Study processing details: Amplification of reference gene primers was used by the study to estimate nucleated cell counts. Measured with immunoSEQ multiplex PCR; TCRdb has only the in-frame clones, and not every one. That table gives V, J and clone size, and the DNA gave D and trimming. Of fewer than 300,000 clones listed, more than 65% were seen once; the top ten hold about 3%. The source of this sequence is a woman between 18 and 29 years old with acute or convalescent COVID-19. Sequencing was carried out using peripheral blood.

CDR3 protein: CSVEDRTSSGNTIYF. In DNA, the CDR3 is TGCAGCGTTGAAGATCGGACTAGCTCTGGAAACACCATATATTTT. V gene TRBV29-1 combines with J gene TRBJ1-3; D not certain. The germline V and J ends were trimmed by 0 bases and 0 bases, with 9 bases remaining between them. The CDR3 contains 15 residues. Germline-derived CDR1 and CDR2 are SQVTM and ANQGSEA.